The 12 T cell receptor beta chains below come from one sample, sequenced in a study of blood T cell repertoires in COVID-19. The method was immunoSEQ multiplex PCR; TCRdb's version includes in-frame clones alone and lacks a portion of them. There are approximately 490,000 clones in the sample; around 85% occur only once, and under 9.5% lies in the top ten. Sequencing input: PBMCs or T cells enriched from blood (not recorded which). The receptors were sampled from a woman aged 60-70 years who had recovered from COVID-19.

The chain links TRBV7-8 to TRBJ1-4; no firm D call. The germline gives CDR1 SGHVS, CDR2 FQNEAQ. The V gene lost 5 bases and the J gene lost 1 base, with 11 bases spanning the gap. CDR3 length equals 15 residues. CDR3 DNA sequence: TGTGCCAGCAGCCCCTTGGAGAGAACTAATGAAAAACTGTTTTTT. It specifies CASSPLERTNEKLFF.

On this clone: This same CDR3 is encoded by further DNA sequences in the sample. The gene calls are TRBV5-1 and TRBJ2-7; 11 nucleotides match TRBD1. Per germline, CDR1 SGHRS and CDR2 YFSETQ. The trim removed 4 bases at V and 2 bases at J, leaving 2 bases unmatched. This CDR3 is 14 amino acids long. The CDR3 bases are TGCGCCAGCAGCCCGGGACAGGGGGCCTACGAGCAGTACTTC. Protein: CASSPGQGAYEQYF.

The J gene is TRBJ1-5, the V gene TRBV9; the D is unclear. Between the trimmed V and J ends, which lost 3 bases and 6 bases, there was a span of 10 bases. In germline, CDR1 is SGDLS, CDR2 YYNGEE. The CDR3 totals 13 residues. The CDR3 nucleotides read TGTGCCAGCAGCGAGACCCCGGGTCAGCCCCAGCATTTT. Translation: CASSETPGQPQHF. The full variable domain, completed using reference TRBV9 and TRBJ1-5, is DSGVTQTPKHLITATGQRVTLRCSPRSGDLSVYWYQQSLDQGLQFLIQYYNGEERAKGNILERFSAQQFPDLHSELNLSSLELGDSALYFCASSETPGQPQHFGDGTRLSIL.

The J gene is TRBJ2-4, the V gene TRBV30, with unresolved D. Looked up from germline, CDR1 is GTSNPN and CDR2 is SVGIG (reference sequence). Between the trimmed V and J ends, which lost 0 bases and 0 bases, there was a span of 9 bases. The CDR3 spans 15 residues. The DNA for the CDR3 is TGTGCCTGGAGTGTAGGCGGAATAGCCAAAAACATTCAGTACTTC. It encodes CAWSVGGIAKNIQYF.

V gene TRBV5-1 combines with J gene TRBJ1-6; 9 nucleotides agree with TRBD1. V lost 0 bases, J lost 7 bases, and 5 bases stayed unmatched. CDR3 length: 16 residues. Looked up from germline, CDR1 is SGHRS and CDR2 is YFSETQ. CDR3 region: CASSLEGQGWNSPLHF. The DNA of the CDR3 is TGCGCCAGCAGCTTGGAAGGACAGGGGTGGAATTCACCCCTCCACTTT.

Details on this clone: The same CDR3 also results from other DNA sequences found in this sample. V usage is TRBV6-5 and J usage is TRBJ2-7, with 7 nucleotides matching TRBD2. Losses at the gene ends were 5 bases for V and 0 bases for J; bases not matched to a gene: 4. Germline loops: CDR1 MNHEY, CDR2 SVGAGI. The length of the CDR3 is 14 residues. The CDR3 sequence: CASSRGGSSYEQYF. CDR3 nucleotide sequence: TGTGCCAGCAGTCGCGGGGGAAGCTCCTACGAGCAGTACTTC.

This chain uses TRBV10-3 with TRBJ2-1, with TRBD2 identical over 11 bases. This CDR3 has 15 amino acids. The V and J ends lost 6 bases and 8 bases, in that order; junction bases with no gene match: 9. Germline V gene data show CDR1 as ENHRY and CDR2 as SYGVKD. The CDR3 coding sequence is TGTGCCATCAGATTTAGCGGGGGGGCCAGGGATGAGCAGTTCTTC. Its translation is CAIRFSGGARDEQFF.

V is TRBV5-6 and J is TRBJ1-1; weak D call: TRBD1 (5 bases). Germline V gene lookup returns CDR1 SGHDT and CDR2 YYEEEE. Trimming left V 0 bases short and J 4 bases short, with 10 bases between. This CDR3 has 14 residues. Here the CDR3 reads CASSLAGGSTEAFF. DNA of the CDR3: TGTGCCAGCAGCTTGGCCGGGGGGAGCACTGAAGCTTTCTTT.

V usage is TRBV19 and J usage is TRBJ2-7, with a tentative D call TRBD1 (6 bases). V lost 7 bases to trimming and J lost 3 bases, with 16 bases between them. The CDR3 totals 14 residues. Per germline, CDR1 LNHDA and CDR2 SQIVND (reference sequence). For the CDR3, the DNA is TGTGCCAGTACCTTGAGGGGGTTGGACTACGAGCAGTACGTC. Encoded protein: CASTLRGLDYEQYV.

As for this clone: Other DNA sequences in this specimen translate into the identical CDR3. The chain joins TRBV5-6 to TRBJ1-1, with D possibly matching TRBD1 (6 bases). The CDR3 contains 12 residues. Trimming took 1 base from V and 5 from J, leaving 6 bases between them. The V gene's germline CDR1 is SGHDT and CDR2 YYEEEE. The CDR3 DNA follows: TGTGCCAGCAGCTTGAGGGGGACTGAAGCTTTCTTT. This codes for CASSLRGTEAFF.

In its sample, this clone was seen once. The chain carries TRBV4-2 and TRBJ1-2; tentative D call: TRBD1 (5 bases). Trimming cost V 2 bases and J 7 bases, with 17 bases left between them. Germline assignment: CDR1 LGHNA and CDR2 YNFKEQ. There are 15 residues in the CDR3. The DNA for the CDR3 is TGTGCCAGCAGCCAATCGCAGGGTCCCTGGGGTGGCTACACCTTC. Encoded protein: CASSQSQGPWGGYTF.

The chain carries TRBV6-6 and TRBJ1-2; 9 nucleotides match TRBD1. V trimming: 8 bases; J trimming: 8 bases; junction bases outside the gene matches: 9. The CDR3 is 13 residues long. CDR1 and CDR2 (germline): MNHNY, SVGAGI (reference sequence). The CDR3 bases are TGTGCCAGCGACTCACAGGGGGCGCAGGGCTACACCTTC. Translation: CASDSQGAQGYTF.